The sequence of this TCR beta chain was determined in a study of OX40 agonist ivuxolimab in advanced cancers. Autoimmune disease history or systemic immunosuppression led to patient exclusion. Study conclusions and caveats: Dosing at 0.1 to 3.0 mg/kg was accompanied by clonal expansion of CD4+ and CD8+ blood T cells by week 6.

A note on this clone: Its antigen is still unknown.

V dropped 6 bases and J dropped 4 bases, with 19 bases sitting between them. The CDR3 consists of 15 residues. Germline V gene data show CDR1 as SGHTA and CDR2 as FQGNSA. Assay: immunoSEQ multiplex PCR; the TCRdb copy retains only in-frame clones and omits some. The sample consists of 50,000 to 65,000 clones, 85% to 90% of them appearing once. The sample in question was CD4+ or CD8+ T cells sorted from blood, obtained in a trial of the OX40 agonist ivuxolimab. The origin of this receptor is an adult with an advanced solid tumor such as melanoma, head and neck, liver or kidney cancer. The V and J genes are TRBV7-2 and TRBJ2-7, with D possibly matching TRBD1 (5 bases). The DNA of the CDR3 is TGTGCCAGCAGACTTGATGAGGACACCCGATACGAGCAGTACTTC. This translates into CASRLDEDTRYEQYF.